These 7 T cell receptor beta chains originate from one sample sequenced in a study of spatial heterogeneity in lung cancer. A single record per CDR3 protein comes from TCRdb applying MiXCR to the 5' RACE reads. There are over 45,000 distinct CDR3 sequences in the sample; over 4.5% occur only once, and approximately 10% lies in the top ten. The time point was: sample taken at primary tumor resection. The input material, whole RNA from tumor, nontumor lung or frozen PBMC, was sequenced unsorted. The input for sequencing was PBMCs, taken at surgery. These receptors all stem from a male donor with early-stage non-small cell lung cancer.

This chain joins TRBV3-1 and TRBJ2-7; D is ambiguous. The CDR3 totals 14 residues. The V end was cut by 4 bases, the J end by 6 bases, with 16 bases between. Germline V gene data show CDR1 as LGHDT and CDR2 as YNNKEL (reference sequence). In DNA, the CDR3 is TGTGCCAGCAGCCGTAGCCCCGGCTTGGTCGAGCAGTACTTC. This encodes CASSRSPGLVEQYF.

This clonotype was counted only a few times. V usage is TRBV7-9 and J usage is TRBJ2-7; maybe TRBD2 (5 bases). The ends were cut back, 1 base at V and 4 bases at J, with 11 bases in the middle. The CDR3 consists of 14 residues. Germline assignment: CDR1 SEHNR and CDR2 FQNEAQ (reference sequence). The CDR3 nucleotides are TGTGCCAGCAGCTTAGATGCTAGCACGTACGAGCAGTACTTC. As protein: CASSLDASTYEQYF. Using reference TRBV7-9 and TRBJ2-7 for the parts outside the CDR3, the full variable domain is DTGVSQNPRHKITKRGQNVTFRCDPISEHNRLYWYRQTLGQGPEFLTYFQNEAQLEKSRLLSDRFSAERPKGSFSTLEIQRTEQGDSAMYLCASSLDASTYEQYFGPGTRLTVT.

This clonotype was picked up many times. The CDR3: CASSSPGPIYNEQFF. Here the CDR3 DNA reads TGTGCCAGCAGTTCGCCCGGACCCATTTACAATGAGCAGTTCTTC. This rearrangement joins TRBV28 to TRBJ2-1; D not certain. This CDR3 region has 15 residues. The ends were cut back, 4 bases at V and 4 bases at J, with 14 bases in the middle. The germline V gene encodes CDR1 MDHEN and CDR2 SYDVKM.

This clonotype was counted ten times or more. V gene TRBV19 combines with J gene TRBJ1-5, with TRBD1 as a possible D gene (5 bases). This CDR3 spans 16 amino acids. Germline V gene lookup returns CDR1 LNHDA and CDR2 SQIVND (reference sequence). V was trimmed by 7 bases and J by 6 bases, leaving 22 bases between them. CDR3 sequence: CASTRRGDGRGQPQHF. CDR3 DNA: TGTGCCAGTACCCGACGGGGGGACGGGCGAGGTCAGCCCCAGCATTTT.

This clonotype was seen ten or more times. This chain links TRBV2 with TRBJ2-6; 7 bases agree with TRBD1. V dropped 7 bases and J dropped 0; count of bases not matched to a gene: 9. Germline CDR1 reads SNHLY; CDR2 reads FYNNEI. This CDR3 region has 17 residues. CDR3 amino acids: CASTAPTGNSGANVLTF. CDR3 coding DNA: TGTGCCAGCACCGCACCGACAGGGAACTCTGGGGCCAACGTCCTGACTTTC.

This clonotype was seen only a few times. This rearrangement joins TRBV4-1 to TRBJ2-7; 8 bases agree with TRBD2. Germline V gene sequence: CDR1 MGHRA, CDR2 YSYEKL. The V and J ends lost 0 bases and 5 bases, in that order; junction bases with no gene match: 6. The CDR3 is 15 amino acids. The CDR3 sequence is CASSQEERERDEQYF. The CDR3 DNA sequence: TGCGCCAGCAGCCAAGAGGAGCGGGAGAGGGACGAGCAGTACTTC.

The sample holds many counts of this clonotype. V is TRBV5-1 and J is TRBJ2-3; perhaps TRBD2 as D (5 bases). The CDR3 runs 15 residues. CDR1 and CDR2 from the germline V gene are SGHRS and YFSETQ. The V and J ends lost 5 bases and 5 bases respectively, with 18 bases between them. Here the CDR3 reads CASRSGPLSGDTQYF. DNA of the CDR3: TGCGCCAGCAGGAGCGGACCCCTATCCGGAGATACGCAGTATTTT.